This TCR beta chain was sequenced during a study of blood T cell repertoires in COVID-19. Participants came from about 24 US areas, aged roughly 18 to 89 years. Cohort 3 donors were reported recovered after two negative PCRs, clearance, or symptom resolution. The V end lost 0 bases, the J end lost 2 bases, and 10 bases lay between the germline ends. CDR3 length: 15 residues. Germline CDR1 and CDR2: SGHRS and YFSETQ. Authors' analysis steps: Counts of nucleated cells, estimated from reference gene primer amplification, were obtained. TCRdb's copy holds only in-frame clones and misses some; the assay was immunoSEQ multiplex PCR. That table supplies the V and J calls and clone size; D and trimming were determined from the DNA. The sample consists of about 190,000 clones, 86% of them appearing once.

Material for sequencing was PBMCs or T cells enriched from blood (not recorded which). V and J are TRBV5-1 and TRBJ2-3; D is perhaps TRBD2 (5 bases). The TCR was taken from a woman aged 25-40 years who had recovered from COVID-19. The CDR3 is CASSLDGRATDTQYF. DNA for the CDR3: TGCGCCAGCAGCTTGGATGGGAGAGCCACAGATACGCAGTATTTT.